A selection of T cell receptor beta chains follows, all from one sample in a study of T cell responses to AZD1222 COVID-19 vaccine. The method was immunoSEQ multiplex PCR; TCRdb's version includes in-frame clones alone and lacks a portion of them. The repertoire includes some 200,000 clones, around nine tenths of them detected once, and about 24% sits in the top ten. This material consisted of peripheral blood, taken 28 days after the second AZD1222 dose. The receptors originated from an adult who received the AZD1222 COVID-19 vaccine. CDR3s include the opening cysteine and the closing phenylalanine or tryptophan. The D gene is left open where the match is weak. Only some rows state a clone size, as once, few, many or a class for expanded clones.

TRBV24-1	TRBJ2-5	-	-	TGTGCCACCAGTGATACCACCTCAGGGGAGAAGACCCAGTACTTC	CATSDTTSGEKTQYF
TRBV23-1	TRBJ2-5	-	-	TGCGCCAGCAGTCAATTATGGGGGCCCCAAGAGACCCAGTACTTC	CASSQLWGPQETQYF
TRBV6-5	TRBJ2-1	TRBD1	-	TGTGCCAGCAGTTACCGCGGACAGGGCTACAATGAGCAGTTCTTC	CASSYRGQGYNEQFF
TRBV5-1	TRBJ2-5	-	-	TGCGCCAGCAGCTCAGGGACGCAACAAGAGACCCAGTACTTC	CASSSGTQQETQYF
TRBV19	TRBJ2-7	-	-	TGTGCCAGTCAAAAGGGGGTTGGGGATTCCTACGAGCAGTACTTC	CASQKGVGDSYEQYF
TRBV5-1	TRBJ2-7	TRBD2	once	TGCGCCAGCAGCTCGCCACCGGGACTAGCGGGGGCGATGAGAGAGCAGTACTTC	CASSSPPGLAGAMREQYF
TRBV29-1	TRBJ1-6	-	-	TGCAGCGTTCGCGGGGCTCTGAATTCACCCCTCCACTTT	CSVRGALNSPLHF
TRBV6-6	TRBJ2-1	TRBD2	-	TGTGCCAGCAGTTCCACAGCGGGGGGGATCAATGAGCAGTTCTTC	CASSSTAGGINEQFF
TRBV5-1	TRBJ2-7	-	-	TGCGCCAGCAGCCCCTCCCCGGGATTCGGCTCCTACGAGCAGTACTTC	CASSPSPGFGSYEQYF
TRBV6-5	TRBJ2-7	TRBD1	few	TGTGCCAGCAGTTACTCCAGGACAGGGAGCTCCTACGAGCAGTACTTC	CASSYSRTGSSYEQYF
TRBV24-1	TRBJ2-5	-	-	TGTGCCACCAGTGGGGCAGGTATAGAGACCCAGTACTTC	CATSGAGIETQYF
TRBV19	TRBJ2-2	TRBD1	-	TGTGCCAGTAGAAGGGACAGGGGTACCGGGGAGCTGTTTTTT	CASRRDRGTGELFF
TRBV19	TRBJ1-5	-	once	TGTGCCAGTAGTCCCTTCTCCCTTAGCAATCAGCCCCAGCATTTT	CASSPFSLSNQPQHF
TRBV7-2	TRBJ2-1	-	-	TGTGCCAGCAGTTCCCGGACCCTCACCGATGAGCAGTTCTTC	CASSSRTLTDEQFF
TRBV5-8	TRBJ2-4	-	-	TGTGCCAGCAGCTTGGGGGCTGATTCAAGGGGGGACATTCAGTACTTC	CASSLGADSRGDIQYF
TRBV7-3	TRBJ1-1	-	-	TGTGCCAGCAGACTCGAGGCGAACACTGAAGCTTTCTTT	CASRLEANTEAFF
TRBV29-1	TRBJ2-2	TRBD1	-	TGCAGCGTACGCGGGACAGGGACGAACACCGGGGAGCTGTTTTTT	CSVRGTGTNTGELFF
TRBV9	TRBJ2-3	-	-	TGTGCCAGCAGCGCAACGACAGCTAGCACAGATACGCAGTATTTT	CASSATTASTDTQYF
TRBV10-3	TRBJ2-7	-	-	TGTGCCATCAGTGCTCCAGTTCCCTACGAGCAGTACTTC	CAISAPVPYEQYF
TRBV6-5	TRBJ2-2	-	-	TGTGCCAGCAGTTACATGGGCTGGGTCGGGGAGCTGTTTTTT	CASSYMGWVGELFF
TRBV4-3	TRBJ2-5	-	-	TGCGCCAGCAGCCAAGATACAGGGATGCGGACCCAGTACTTC	CASSQDTGMRTQYF
TRBV27	TRBJ1-2	-	-	TGTGCCAGCAGCCTTGGAGGAGCTAACTATGGCTACACCTTC	CASSLGGANYGYTF
TRBV28	TRBJ1-4	-	-	TGTGCCAGCACAATAGGTGGATCTAATGAAAAACTGTTTTTT	CASTIGGSNEKLFF
TRBV6-2/TRBV6-3	TRBJ2-2	-	-	TGTGCCAGCAGTTACTCGAACCCGGGAGCGGCCGGGGAGCTGTTTTTT	CASSYSNPGAAGELFF
TRBV5-1	TRBJ1-1	-	-	TGCGCCAGCAGCTTCGGCCCTGCGGCTGAAGCTTTCTTT	CASSFGPAAEAFF
TRBV24-1	TRBJ1-5	-	-	TGTGCCACCAGTGATTTAGGAGGACAGCCCCAGCATTTT	CATSDLGGQPQHF